Listed below are T cell receptor beta chains from one sample, sequenced in a study of shared clonotypes between healthy human individuals. Here immunoSEQ multiplex PCR was the method, and the copy in TCRdb shows in-frame clones only, minus some. The data contain 2 million to 2.5 million clones, 90% to 95% of them seen just once; the ten biggest clones take up under 0.45%. Sequenced input: naive CD4+ T cells from PBMCs. Receptor source: a man aged 18-30 years in good health. Some clones in this sample may be carry-over from other donors' samples. Each CDR3 is given with its conserved first and last residue. A D gene is named only where the DNA matches it firmly. A row's size may be missing; if present it is once, few, many or a size class.

size: NA; V: TRBV6-5; D: TRBD1; J: TRBJ2-7; DNA: TGTGCCAGCAGTTACGAGGGGAACAGGGGTACCGAGCAGTACTTC; CDR3: CASSYEGNRGTEQYF
size: NA; V: TRBV18; D: TRBD2; J: TRBJ2-7; DNA: TGTGCCAGCTCACCCTTAGCGGGATCCTGGGGGGAGCAGTACTTC; CDR3: CASSPLAGSWGEQYF
size: once; V: TRBV7-2; D: TRBD2; J: TRBJ2-7; DNA: TGTGCCAGCAGCTTAGATCGAGCGGGGGGCTACGAGCAGTACTTC; CDR3: CASSLDRAGGYEQYF
size: NA; V: TRBV18; D: NA; J: TRBJ2-2; DNA: TGTGCCAGCTCACAGGCAGGCACCGCGAACACCGGGGAGCTGTTTTTT; CDR3: CASSQAGTANTGELFF
size: NA; V: TRBV11-3; D: NA; J: TRBJ2-7; DNA: TGTGCCAGCAGCCTAAAGGGGGGCAGATCCTTC; CDR3: CASSLKGGRSF
size: NA; V: TRBV6-1; D: TRBD2; J: TRBJ2-7; DNA: TGTGCCAGCAGTGGGACTAGCGGGAGACCCGAGCAGTACTTC; CDR3: CASSGTSGRPEQYF
size: NA; V: TRBV29-1; D: NA; J: TRBJ1-3; DNA: TGCAGCGCCGGGGACCCTGGAAACACCATATATTTT; CDR3: CSAGDPGNTIYF
size: NA; V: TRBV11-1; D: TRBD1; J: TRBJ2-7; DNA: TGTGCCAGTGGACAGGGTCAATCCTACGAGCAGTACTTC; CDR3: CASGQGQSYEQYF
size: NA; V: TRBV6-6; D: NA; J: TRBJ2-1; DNA: TGTGCCAGCAGGGGCCTGGTCCTTGAGCAGTTCTTC; CDR3: CASRGLVLEQFF
size: NA; V: TRBV7-9; D: TRBD1; J: TRBJ2-7; DNA: TGTGCCAGCAGCCCGGGACAGTACAGCGAGCAGTACTTC; CDR3: CASSPGQYSEQYF
size: NA; V: TRBV5-1; D: NA; J: TRBJ1-2; DNA: TGCGCCAGCAGCTTGGAATGGAGGGCTAACTATGGCTACACCTTC; CDR3: CASSLEWRANYGYTF
size: few; V: TRBV10-3; D: NA; J: TRBJ1-5; DNA: TGTGCCATCAGTGAGTCCGGAGTTCGCCAGCCCCAGCATTTT; CDR3: CAISESGVRQPQHF
size: few; V: TRBV28; D: NA; J: TRBJ1-1; DNA: TGTGCCAGCAGGCCGAGGGAACTGGAAGCTTTCTTT; CDR3: CASRPRELEAFF
size: NA; V: TRBV28; D: TRBD2; J: TRBJ2-7; DNA: TGTGCCAGCAGTCTAGCGGGAGGCGGATACGAGCAGTACTTC; CDR3: CASSLAGGGYEQYF
size: NA; V: TRBV6-5; D: NA; J: TRBJ2-7; DNA: TGTGCCAGCAGTTACCTTCGAGTGCGTGCGAACGAGCAGTACTTC; CDR3: CASSYLRVRANEQYF
size: NA; V: TRBV11-2; D: NA; J: TRBJ2-5; DNA: TGTGCCAGCAGCTTAGGCCGCGGCGAGACCCAGTACTTC; CDR3: CASSLGRGETQYF
size: NA; V: TRBV5-1; D: TRBD2; J: TRBJ2-3; DNA: TGCGCCAGCAGGGGGCTCGGTAGCGGGACCACAGATACGCAGTATTTT; CDR3: CASRGLGSGTTDTQYF
size: NA; V: TRBV4-3; D: NA; J: TRBJ2-1; DNA: TGCGCCAGCAGCCAAGATTTAGGGGTGAATGAGCAGTTCTTC; CDR3: CASSQDLGVNEQFF
size: NA; V: TRBV28; D: TRBD2; J: TRBJ2-7; DNA: TGTGCCAGTAGTGAGAGCGGGAGTCGCTCCTACGAGCAGTACTTC; CDR3: CASSESGSRSYEQYF
size: NA; V: TRBV2; D: NA; J: TRBJ2-5; DNA: TGTGCCAGCAGGGCCTCAACAGGGCAAGAGACCCAGTACTTC; CDR3: CASRASTGQETQYF
size: NA; V: TRBV18; D: NA; J: TRBJ1-4; DNA: TGTGCCAGCTCACCTTCAGTGGGCGGTAATGAAAAACTGTTTTTT; CDR3: CASSPSVGGNEKLFF
size: NA; V: TRBV5-1; D: NA; J: TRBJ2-4; DNA: TGCGCCAGCAGCTTGAAAAGGGGTAAGGTAGCCAAAAACATTCAGTACTTC; CDR3: CASSLKRGKVAKNIQYF
size: NA; V: TRBV28; D: TRBD1; J: TRBJ2-7; DNA: TGTGCCAGCGTACGAGGGGGCAGGGGGTACGAGCAGTACTTC; CDR3: CASVRGGRGYEQYF
size: NA; V: TRBV27; D: NA; J: TRBJ2-7; DNA: TGTGCCAGCAGTGAAATGAGTTTGGGTGGCGCAGGTCCCTACGAGCAGTACTTC; CDR3: CASSEMSLGGAGPYEQYF
size: NA; V: TRBV4-2; D: NA; J: TRBJ2-3; DNA: TGTGCCAGCAGCCATCCCGGACCCACAGATACGCAGTATTTT; CDR3: CASSHPGPTDTQYF
size: NA; V: TRBV6-1; D: TRBD2; J: TRBJ2-1; DNA: TGTGCCAGCAGTGCTGTGACTAGCGGGAGAAGCTCCTACAATGAGCAGTTCTTC; CDR3: CASSAVTSGRSSYNEQFF
size: NA; V: TRBV6-5; D: NA; J: TRBJ2-7; DNA: TGTGCCAGCAGTTACCGGACCCCTACAGGGTCCGAGCAGTACTTC; CDR3: CASSYRTPTGSEQYF
size: NA; V: TRBV10-3; D: TRBD2; J: TRBJ2-1; DNA: TGTGCCATCAGAATGACTAGCGGTTCCTACAATGAGCAGTTCTTC; CDR3: CAIRMTSGSYNEQFF
size: NA; V: TRBV5-1; D: NA; J: TRBJ2-3; DNA: TGCGCCAGCAGCTTGGCCGGGAACCCCACAGATACGCAGTATTTT; CDR3: CASSLAGNPTDTQYF
size: NA; V: TRBV5-1; D: TRBD1; J: TRBJ2-6; DNA: TGCGCCAGCAGCTTTGGGGCATCGGGACAGGGTCTGGCTGGGGCCAACGTCCTGACTTTC; CDR3: CASSFGASGQGLAGANVLTF
size: NA; V: TRBV6-1; D: TRBD1; J: TRBJ1-3; DNA: TGTGCCAGCAGTGAATCCGGGACAGGGGGAAACACCATATATTTT; CDR3: CASSESGTGGNTIYF
size: once; V: TRBV7-3; D: NA; J: TRBJ1-1; DNA: TGTGCCAGCAGCTTAGTACCGGGGCTCGCTGAAGCTTTCTTT; CDR3: CASSLVPGLAEAFF
size: NA; V: TRBV19; D: NA; J: TRBJ1-1; DNA: TGTGCCAGCCGAATCGCCCGTTTTGGGGAAGCTTTCTTT; CDR3: CASRIARFGEAFF